Listed below are T cell receptor beta chains from one sample, sequenced in a study of radiotherapy plus CTLA-4 blockade in lung cancer. The repertoire was sequenced with immunoSEQ multiplex PCR; TCRdb's copy has only in-frame clones and lacks some. The sample records about 88,000 clones, about two thirds being singletons. Here the sequenced sample was peripheral blood, taken from a patient treated with radiotherapy plus ipilimumab. The source is a human donor with non-small cell lung cancer that progressed on radiotherapy plus ipilimumab. The CDR3 runs from the conserved cysteine through the conserved F or W.

V: TRBV28
J: TRBJ2-7
CDR3: CASRTGGSYEQYF

V: TRBV5-1
J: TRBJ2-2
CDR3: CASSFGGSTGELFF

V: TRBV11-2
J: TRBJ2-7
CDR3: CASSLSEGTYEQYF

V: TRBV11-2
J: TRBJ2-2
CDR3: CASSLVGQGTTGELFF

V: TRBV28
J: TRBJ2-2
CDR3: CASSSGQIFSNTGELFF

V: TRBV29-1
J: TRBJ1-1
CDR3: CSVEAAGATNTEAFF

V: TRBV7-2
J: TRBJ2-7
CDR3: CASSLGPNYEQYF

V: TRBV10-1
J: TRBJ1-2
CDR3: CASRSGDRASWGYTF

V: TRBV5-1
J: TRBJ2-7
CDR3: CASHDAGGAYEQYF

V: TRBV5-5
J: TRBJ1-2
CDR3: CASSLGTGWDGYTF

V: TRBV7-2
J: TRBJ1-2
CDR3: CASSLGTGPYGYTF

V: TRBV11-2
J: TRBJ1-1
CDR3: CASSLEVQGRTEAFF

V: TRBV5-6
J: TRBJ2-7
CDR3: CASMAQGAYEQYF

V: TRBV6-6
J: TRBJ1-3
CDR3: CASNPGTGGSGNTIYF

V: TRBV5-5
J: TRBJ2-7
CDR3: CASSWKSDSYEQYF

V: TRBV7-3
J: TRBJ2-2
CDR3: CASSLQPTPYTGELFF